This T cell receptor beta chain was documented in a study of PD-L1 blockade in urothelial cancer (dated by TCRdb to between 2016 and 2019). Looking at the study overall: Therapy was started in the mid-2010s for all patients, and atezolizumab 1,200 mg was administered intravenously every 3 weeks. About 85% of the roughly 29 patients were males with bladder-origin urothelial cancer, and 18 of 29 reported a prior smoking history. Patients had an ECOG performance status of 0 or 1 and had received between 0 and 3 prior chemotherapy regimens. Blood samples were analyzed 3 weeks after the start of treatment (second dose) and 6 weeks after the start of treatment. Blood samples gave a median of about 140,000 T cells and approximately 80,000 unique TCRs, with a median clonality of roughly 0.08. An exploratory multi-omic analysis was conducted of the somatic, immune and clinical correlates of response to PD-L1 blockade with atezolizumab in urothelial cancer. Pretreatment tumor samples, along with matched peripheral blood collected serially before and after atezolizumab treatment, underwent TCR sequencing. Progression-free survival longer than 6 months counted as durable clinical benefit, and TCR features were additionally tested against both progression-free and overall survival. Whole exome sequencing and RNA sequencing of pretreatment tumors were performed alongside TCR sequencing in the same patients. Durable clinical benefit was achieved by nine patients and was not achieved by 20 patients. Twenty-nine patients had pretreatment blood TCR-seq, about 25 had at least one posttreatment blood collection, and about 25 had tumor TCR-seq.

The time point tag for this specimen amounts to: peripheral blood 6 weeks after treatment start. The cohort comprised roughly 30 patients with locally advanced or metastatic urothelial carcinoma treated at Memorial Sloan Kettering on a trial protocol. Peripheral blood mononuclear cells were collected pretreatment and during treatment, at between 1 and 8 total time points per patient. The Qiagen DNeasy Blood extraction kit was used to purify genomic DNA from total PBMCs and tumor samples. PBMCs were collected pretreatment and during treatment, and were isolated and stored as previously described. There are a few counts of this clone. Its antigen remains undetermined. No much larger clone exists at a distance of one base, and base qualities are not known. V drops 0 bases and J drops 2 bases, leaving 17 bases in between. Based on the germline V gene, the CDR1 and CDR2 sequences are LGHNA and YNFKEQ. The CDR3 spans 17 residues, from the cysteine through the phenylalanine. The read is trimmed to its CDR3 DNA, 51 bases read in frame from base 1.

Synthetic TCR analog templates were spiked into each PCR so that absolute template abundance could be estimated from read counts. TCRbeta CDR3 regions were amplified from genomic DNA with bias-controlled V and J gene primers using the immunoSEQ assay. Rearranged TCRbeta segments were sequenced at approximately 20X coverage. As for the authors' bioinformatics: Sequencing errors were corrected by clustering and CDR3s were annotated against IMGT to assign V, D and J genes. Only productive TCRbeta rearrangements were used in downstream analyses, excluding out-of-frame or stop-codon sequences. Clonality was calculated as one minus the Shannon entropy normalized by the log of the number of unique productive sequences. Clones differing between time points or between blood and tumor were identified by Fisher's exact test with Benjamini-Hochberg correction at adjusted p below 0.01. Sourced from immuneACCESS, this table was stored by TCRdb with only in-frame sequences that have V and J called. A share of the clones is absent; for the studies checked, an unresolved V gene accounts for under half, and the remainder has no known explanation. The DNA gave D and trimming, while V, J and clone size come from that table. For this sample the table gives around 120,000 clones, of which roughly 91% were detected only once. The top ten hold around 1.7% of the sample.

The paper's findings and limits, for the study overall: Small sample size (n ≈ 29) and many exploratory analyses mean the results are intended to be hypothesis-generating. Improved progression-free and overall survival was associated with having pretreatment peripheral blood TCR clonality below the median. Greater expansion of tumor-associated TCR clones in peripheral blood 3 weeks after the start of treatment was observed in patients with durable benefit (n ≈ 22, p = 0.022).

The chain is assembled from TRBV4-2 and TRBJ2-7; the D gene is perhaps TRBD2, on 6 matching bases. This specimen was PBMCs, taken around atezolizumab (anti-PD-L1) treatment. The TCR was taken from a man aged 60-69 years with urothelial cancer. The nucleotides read TGTGCCAGCAGCCAAGAGGCAGGTTCTAGCGTAGCCTACGAGCAGTACTTC. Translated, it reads CASSQEAGSSVAYEQYF.